This TCR beta chain was captured in a study of T cells in Graves' hyperthyroidism and ophthalmopathy. The table lists this clonotype with many counts. Its antigen remains unknown. Researchers barred patients who had uncontrolled infection, other autoimmune disease, pregnancy or lactation. Trimming removed 3 bases from V and 5 bases from J, with 8 bases in between. The V gene's germline CDR1 is SGHRS and CDR2 YFSETQ. The CDR3 consists of 12 residues. Regarding the study as a whole: The model foresaw ophthalmopathy a median approximately 6.3 months prior to onset. Blood also showed most of the thyroid clonotypes that were expanded above 0.001.

The investigators amplified TCR beta CDR3 regions from RNA transcripts. The study used the HTBI primer set for a first-round RT-PCR of the TCR CDR3. In TCRdb, the multiplex PCR reads were re-called with MiXCR into one record per CDR3 protein. This table holds 550,000 to 650,000 distinct CDR3 sequences, around 13% found once. The receptor comes from a woman aged 40 to 50 with Graves' hyperthyroidism. Input material: blood. The chain has TRBV5-1 and TRBJ1-1, with D uncertain. The CDR3 here is CASSSSRTEAFF. In nucleotides, the CDR3 is TGCGCCAGCAGCTCTTCCCGGACTGAAGCTTTCTTT.